These T cell receptor beta chains were read from a single sample in a study of blood T cell repertoires in COVID-19. TCRdb's table, derived via immunoSEQ multiplex PCR, lists solely in-frame clones and lacks some. The sample records about 200,000 clones, approximately 83% being singletons. The sequencing sample was made of peripheral blood. The receptor source for this set is a man aged 60 to 75 with acute or convalescent COVID-19. CDR3s include the opening cysteine and the closing phenylalanine or tryptophan. The D gene is left open where the match is weak.

j_call,d_call,v_call,cdr3_nt,cdr3_aa
TRBJ1-5,TRBD1,TRBV2,TGTGCCAGCAGTGTAGGACAGGGAGACAATCAGCCCCAGCATTTT,CASSVGQGDNQPQHF
TRBJ2-5,TRBD1,TRBV9,TGTGCCAGCAGCGCCAGGACAGGGAGGGAGACCCAGTACTTC,CASSARTGRETQYF
TRBJ2-7,NA,TRBV5-3,TGTGCCACCTACCCCCCTAGCAGAGCCTACGAGCAGTACTTC,CATYPPSRAYEQYF
TRBJ2-5,NA,TRBV28,TGTGCCAGCAGTATAACACCGGGACTCTACCAAGAGACCCAGTACTTC,CASSITPGLYQETQYF
TRBJ2-7,NA,TRBV6-5,TGTGCCAGTACTAGCAGCTCCTACGAGCAGTACTTC,CASTSSSYEQYF
TRBJ2-3,NA,TRBV6-5,TGTGCCAGCAGACAACAGGGAGTAGGCACAGATACGCAGTATTTT,CASRQQGVGTDTQYF
TRBJ1-4,NA,TRBV4-1,TGCGCCAGCAGCCAGCTCCAGGGCGAAAAACTGTTTTTT,CASSQLQGEKLFF
TRBJ1-2,NA,TRBV12-3/TRBV12-4,TGTGCCAGCAGTCTTCCGACAGGATATGGCTACACCTTC,CASSLPTGYGYTF
TRBJ2-5,NA,TRBV6-5,TGTGCCAGCAGTTATAGCTACCGCAAAGAGACCCAGTACTTC,CASSYSYRKETQYF
TRBJ1-5,TRBD1,TRBV2,TGTGCCAGCAGCAAACAGGGGGGAGGTAGCAATCAGCCCCAGCATTTT,CASSKQGGGSNQPQHF